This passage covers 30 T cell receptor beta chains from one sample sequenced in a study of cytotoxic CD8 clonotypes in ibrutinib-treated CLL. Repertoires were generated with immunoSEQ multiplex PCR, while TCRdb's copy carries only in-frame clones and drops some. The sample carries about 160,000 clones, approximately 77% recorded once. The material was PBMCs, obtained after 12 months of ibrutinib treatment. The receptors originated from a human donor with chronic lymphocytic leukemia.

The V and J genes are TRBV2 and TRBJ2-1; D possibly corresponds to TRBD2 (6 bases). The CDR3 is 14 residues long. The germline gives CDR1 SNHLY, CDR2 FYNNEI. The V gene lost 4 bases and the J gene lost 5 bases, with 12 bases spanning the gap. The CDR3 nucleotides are TGTGCCAGCAGTGTAGGAGGGACTCACAATGAGCAGTTCTTC. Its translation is CASSVGGTHNEQFF.

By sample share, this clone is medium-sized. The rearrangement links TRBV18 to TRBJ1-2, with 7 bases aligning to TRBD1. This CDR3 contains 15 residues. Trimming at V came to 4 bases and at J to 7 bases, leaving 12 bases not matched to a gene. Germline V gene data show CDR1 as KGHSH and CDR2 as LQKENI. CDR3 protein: CASSLREGAGSGYTF. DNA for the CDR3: TGTGCCAGCTCACTCCGAGAGGGGGCAGGGTCTGGCTACACCTTC.

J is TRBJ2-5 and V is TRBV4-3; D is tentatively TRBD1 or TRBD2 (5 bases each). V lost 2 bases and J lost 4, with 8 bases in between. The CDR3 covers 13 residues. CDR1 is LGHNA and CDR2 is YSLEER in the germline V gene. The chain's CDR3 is CASSQLGGETQYF. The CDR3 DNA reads TGCGCCAGCAGCCAACTTGGGGGAGAGACCCAGTACTTC.

The CDR3 DNA reads as TGTGCCAGCACCAACGGGGGGGCCAGGGATACGCAGTATTTT. It is translated as CASTNGGARDTQYF. The rearrangement links TRBV28 to TRBJ2-3, with TRBD2 matching 8 bases. Germline V CDR1 and CDR2: MDHEN, SYDVKM. This CDR3 has 14 residues. The junction had 9 bases not matched to a gene; V was cut back by 7 bases and J by 6 bases.

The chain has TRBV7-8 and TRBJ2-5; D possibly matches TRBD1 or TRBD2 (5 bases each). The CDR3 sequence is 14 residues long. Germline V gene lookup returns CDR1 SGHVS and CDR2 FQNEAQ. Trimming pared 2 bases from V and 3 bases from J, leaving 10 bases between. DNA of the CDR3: TGTGCCAGCAGCTTAATGAGGGGAAAAGAGACCCAGTACTTC. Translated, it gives CASSLMRGKETQYF.

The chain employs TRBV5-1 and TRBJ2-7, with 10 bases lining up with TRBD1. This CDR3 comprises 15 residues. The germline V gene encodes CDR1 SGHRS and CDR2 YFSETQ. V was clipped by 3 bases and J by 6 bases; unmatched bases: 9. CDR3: CASSSAGDRGFEQYF. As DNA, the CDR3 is TGCGCCAGCAGCTCCGCTGGGGACAGGGGTTTCGAGCAGTACTTC.

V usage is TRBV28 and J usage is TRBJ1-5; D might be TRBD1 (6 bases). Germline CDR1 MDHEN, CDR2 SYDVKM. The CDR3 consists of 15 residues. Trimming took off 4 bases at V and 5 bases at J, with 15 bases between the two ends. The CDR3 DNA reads TGTGCCAGCAGTTCCCCCGACAGGAGACATCAGCCCCAGCATTTT. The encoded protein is CASSSPDRRHQPQHF. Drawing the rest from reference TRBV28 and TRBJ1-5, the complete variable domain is DVKVTQSSRYLVKRTGEKVFLECVQDMDHENMFWYRQDPGLGLRLIYFSYDVKMKEKGDIPEGYSVSREKKERFSLILESASTNQTSMYLCASSSPDRRHQPQHFGDGTRLSIL.

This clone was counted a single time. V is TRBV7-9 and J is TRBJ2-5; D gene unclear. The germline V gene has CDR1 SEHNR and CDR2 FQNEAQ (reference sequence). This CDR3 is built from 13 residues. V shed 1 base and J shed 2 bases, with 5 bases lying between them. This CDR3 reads CASSLVFQETQYF. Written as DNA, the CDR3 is TGTGCCAGCAGCTTAGTCTTTCAAGAGACCCAGTACTTC.

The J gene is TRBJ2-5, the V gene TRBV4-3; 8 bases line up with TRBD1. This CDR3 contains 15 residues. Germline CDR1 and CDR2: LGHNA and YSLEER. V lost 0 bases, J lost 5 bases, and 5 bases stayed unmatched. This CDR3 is CASSQDRTGQETQYF. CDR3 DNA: TGCGCCAGCAGCCAAGATCGGACAGGGCAGGAGACCCAGTACTTC.

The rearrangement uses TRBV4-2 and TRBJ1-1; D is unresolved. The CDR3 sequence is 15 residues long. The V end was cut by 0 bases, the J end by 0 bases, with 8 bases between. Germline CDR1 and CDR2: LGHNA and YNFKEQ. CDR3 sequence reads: CASSQDQAVNTEAFF. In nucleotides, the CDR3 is TGTGCCAGCAGCCAAGATCAGGCCGTGAACACTGAAGCTTTCTTT.

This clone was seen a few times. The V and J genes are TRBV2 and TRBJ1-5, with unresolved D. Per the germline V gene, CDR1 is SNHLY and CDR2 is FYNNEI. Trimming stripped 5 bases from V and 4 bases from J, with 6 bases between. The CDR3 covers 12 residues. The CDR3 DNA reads TGTGCCAGCAGTCGTCAGAATCAGCCCCAGCATTTT. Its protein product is CASSRQNQPQHF.

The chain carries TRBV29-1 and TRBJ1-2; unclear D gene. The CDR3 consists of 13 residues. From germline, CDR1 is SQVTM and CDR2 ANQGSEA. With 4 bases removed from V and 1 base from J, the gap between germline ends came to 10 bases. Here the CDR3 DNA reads TGCAGCGTTGTAAATTATATTAACTATGGCTACACCTTC. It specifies CSVVNYINYGYTF.

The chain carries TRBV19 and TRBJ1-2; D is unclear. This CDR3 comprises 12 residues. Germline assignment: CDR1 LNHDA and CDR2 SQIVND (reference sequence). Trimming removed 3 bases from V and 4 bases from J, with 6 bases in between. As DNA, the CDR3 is TGTGCCAGTAGTATCGAGGTCTATGGCTACACCTTC. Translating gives CASSIEVYGYTF.

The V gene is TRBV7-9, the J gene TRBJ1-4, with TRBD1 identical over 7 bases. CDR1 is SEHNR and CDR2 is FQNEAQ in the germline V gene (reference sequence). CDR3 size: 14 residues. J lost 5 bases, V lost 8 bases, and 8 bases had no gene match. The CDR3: CASSLTGKNEKLFF. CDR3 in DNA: TGTGCCAGCTCTTTGACAGGGAAAAATGAAAAACTGTTTTTT.

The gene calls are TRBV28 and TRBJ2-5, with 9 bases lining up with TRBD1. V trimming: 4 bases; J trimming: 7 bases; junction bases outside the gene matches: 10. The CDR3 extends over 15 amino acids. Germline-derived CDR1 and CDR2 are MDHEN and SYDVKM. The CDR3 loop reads CASSSTGTGMGTQYF. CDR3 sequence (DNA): TGTGCCAGCAGTTCAACCGGGACAGGGATGGGGACCCAGTACTTC.

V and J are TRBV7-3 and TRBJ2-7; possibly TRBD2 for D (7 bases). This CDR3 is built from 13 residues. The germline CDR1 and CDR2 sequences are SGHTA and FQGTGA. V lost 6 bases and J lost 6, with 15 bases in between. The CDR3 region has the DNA TGTGCCAGCAGTCCAGACGGGGGGCTCGAGCAGTACTTC. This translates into CASSPDGGLEQYF. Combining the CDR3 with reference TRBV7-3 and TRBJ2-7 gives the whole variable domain GAGVSQTPSNKVTEKGKYVELRCDPISGHTALYWYRQSLGQGPEFLIYFQGTGAADDSGLPNDRFFAVRPEGSVSTLKIQRTERGDSAVYLCASSPDGGLEQYFGPGTRLTVT.

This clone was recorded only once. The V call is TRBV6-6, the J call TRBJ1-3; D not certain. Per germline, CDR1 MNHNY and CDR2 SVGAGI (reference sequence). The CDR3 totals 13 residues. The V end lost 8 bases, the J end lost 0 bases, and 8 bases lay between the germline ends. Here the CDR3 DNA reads TGTGCCAGCCGTGAGATCTCTGGAAACACCATATATTTT. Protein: CASREISGNTIYF.

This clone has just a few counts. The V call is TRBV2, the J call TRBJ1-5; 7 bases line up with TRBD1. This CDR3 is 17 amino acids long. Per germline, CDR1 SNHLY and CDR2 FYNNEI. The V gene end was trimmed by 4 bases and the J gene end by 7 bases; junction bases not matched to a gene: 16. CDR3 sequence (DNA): TGTGCCAGCAGTGGGTCGGTGAGTGTGAGGGGGCACCAGCCCCAGCATTTT. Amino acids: CASSGSVSVRGHQPQHF.

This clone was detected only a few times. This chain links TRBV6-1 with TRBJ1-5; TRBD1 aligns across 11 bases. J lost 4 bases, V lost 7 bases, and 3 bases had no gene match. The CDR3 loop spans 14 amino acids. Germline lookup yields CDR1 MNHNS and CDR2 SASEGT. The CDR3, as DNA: TGTGCCAGCACTGGGACAGGGGGAAATCAGCCCCAGCATTTT. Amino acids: CASTGTGGNQPQHF.

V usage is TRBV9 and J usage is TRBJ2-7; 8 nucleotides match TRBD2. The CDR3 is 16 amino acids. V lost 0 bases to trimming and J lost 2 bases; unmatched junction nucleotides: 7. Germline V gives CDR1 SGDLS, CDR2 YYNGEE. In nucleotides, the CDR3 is TGTGCCAGCAGCGTAGAACCAGCGGGGGTGCCCTACGAGCAGTACTTC. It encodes CASSVEPAGVPYEQYF.

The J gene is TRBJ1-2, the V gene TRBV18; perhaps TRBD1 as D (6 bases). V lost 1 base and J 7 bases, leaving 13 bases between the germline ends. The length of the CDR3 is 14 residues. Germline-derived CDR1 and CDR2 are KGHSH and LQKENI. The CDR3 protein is CASSPRQAEGGYTF. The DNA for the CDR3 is TGTGCCAGCTCACCACGACAGGCAGAGGGTGGCTACACCTTC.

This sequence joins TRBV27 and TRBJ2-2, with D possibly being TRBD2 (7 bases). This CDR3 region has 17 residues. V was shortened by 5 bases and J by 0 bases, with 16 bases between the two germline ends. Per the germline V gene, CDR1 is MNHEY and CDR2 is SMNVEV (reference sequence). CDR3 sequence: CASSPRPGGSNTGELFF. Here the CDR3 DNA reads TGTGCCAGCAGTCCAAGGCCGGGGGGCTCGAACACCGGGGAGCTGTTTTTT.

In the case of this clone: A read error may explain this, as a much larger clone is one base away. CDR3 region: CVSSVENSPLHF. The CDR3 bases are TGTGTCAGCAGCGTAGAAAATTCACCCCTCCACTTT. The rearrangement links TRBV9 to TRBJ1-6; D remains ambiguous. Germline V lookup: CDR1 SGDLS, CDR2 YYNGEE. The CDR3 is 12 residues long.

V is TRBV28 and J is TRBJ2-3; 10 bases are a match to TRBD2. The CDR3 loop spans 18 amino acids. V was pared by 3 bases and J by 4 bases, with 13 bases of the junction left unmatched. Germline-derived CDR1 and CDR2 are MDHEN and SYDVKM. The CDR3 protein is CASSFFRVSGRRSDTQYF. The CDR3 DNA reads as TGTGCCAGCAGTTTTTTTCGGGTTAGCGGGAGGAGATCAGATACGCAGTATTTT.

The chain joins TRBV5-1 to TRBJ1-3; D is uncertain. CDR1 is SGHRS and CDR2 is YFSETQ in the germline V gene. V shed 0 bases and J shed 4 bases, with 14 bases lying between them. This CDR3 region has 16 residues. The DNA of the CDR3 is TGCGCCAGCAGCTTGGGCGTCAGGTCTTACGGAAACACCATATATTTT. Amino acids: CASSLGVRSYGNTIYF. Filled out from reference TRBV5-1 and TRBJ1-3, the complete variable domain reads KAGVTQTPRYLIKTRGQQVTLSCSPISGHRSVSWYQQTPGQGLQFLFEYFSETQRNKGNFPGRFSGRQFSNSRSEMNVSTLELGDSALYLCASSLGVRSYGNTIYFGEGSWLTVV.

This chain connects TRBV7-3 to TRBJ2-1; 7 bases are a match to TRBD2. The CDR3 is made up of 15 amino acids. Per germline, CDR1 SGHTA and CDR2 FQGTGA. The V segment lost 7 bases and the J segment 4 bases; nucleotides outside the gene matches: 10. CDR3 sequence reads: CASNREGGPYNEQFF. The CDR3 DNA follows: TGTGCCAGCAATCGAGAGGGAGGGCCATACAATGAGCAGTTCTTC.

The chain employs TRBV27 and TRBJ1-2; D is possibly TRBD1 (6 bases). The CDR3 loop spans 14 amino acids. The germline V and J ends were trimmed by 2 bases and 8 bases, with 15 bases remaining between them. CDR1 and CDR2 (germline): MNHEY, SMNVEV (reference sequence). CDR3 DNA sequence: TGTGCCAGCAGTTTAGGCCAGGGGAGTCGGGGCTACACCTTC. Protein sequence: CASSLGQGSRGYTF.

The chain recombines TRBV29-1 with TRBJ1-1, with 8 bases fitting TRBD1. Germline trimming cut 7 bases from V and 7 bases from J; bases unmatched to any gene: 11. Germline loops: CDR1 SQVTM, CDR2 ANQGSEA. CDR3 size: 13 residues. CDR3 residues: CSAAQGAQNEAFF. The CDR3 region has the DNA TGCAGCGCGGCGCAGGGGGCGCAGAATGAAGCTTTCTTT.

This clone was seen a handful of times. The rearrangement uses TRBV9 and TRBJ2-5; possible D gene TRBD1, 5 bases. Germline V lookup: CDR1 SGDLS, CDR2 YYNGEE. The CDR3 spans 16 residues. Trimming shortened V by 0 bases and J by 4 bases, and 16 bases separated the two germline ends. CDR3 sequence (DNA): TGTGCCAGCAGCGTAGCTGGACACAGCCTACGAGAGACCCAGTACTTC. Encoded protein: CASSVAGHSLRETQYF. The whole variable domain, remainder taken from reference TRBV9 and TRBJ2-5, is DSGVTQTPKHLITATGQRVTLRCSPRSGDLSVYWYQQSLDQGLQFLIQYYNGEERAKGNILERFSAQQFPDLHSELNLSSLELGDSALYFCASSVAGHSLRETQYFGPGTRLLVL.

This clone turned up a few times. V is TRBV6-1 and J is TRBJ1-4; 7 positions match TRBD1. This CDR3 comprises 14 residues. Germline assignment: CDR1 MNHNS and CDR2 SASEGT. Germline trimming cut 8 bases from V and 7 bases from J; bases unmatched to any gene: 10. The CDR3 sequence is CASSAGTATEKLFF. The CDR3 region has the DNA TGTGCCAGCTCTGCGGGGACAGCAACTGAAAAACTGTTTTTT.